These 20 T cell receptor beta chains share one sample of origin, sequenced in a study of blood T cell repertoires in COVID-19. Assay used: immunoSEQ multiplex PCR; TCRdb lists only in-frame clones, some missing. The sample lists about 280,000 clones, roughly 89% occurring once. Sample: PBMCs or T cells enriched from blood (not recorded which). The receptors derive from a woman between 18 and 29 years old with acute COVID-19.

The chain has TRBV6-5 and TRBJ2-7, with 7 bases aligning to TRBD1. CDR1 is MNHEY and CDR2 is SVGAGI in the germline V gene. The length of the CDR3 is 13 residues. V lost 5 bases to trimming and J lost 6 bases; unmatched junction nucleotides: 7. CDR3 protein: CASSMERGREQYF. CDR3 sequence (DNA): TGTGCCAGCAGTATGGAGAGGGGGCGCGAGCAGTACTTC.

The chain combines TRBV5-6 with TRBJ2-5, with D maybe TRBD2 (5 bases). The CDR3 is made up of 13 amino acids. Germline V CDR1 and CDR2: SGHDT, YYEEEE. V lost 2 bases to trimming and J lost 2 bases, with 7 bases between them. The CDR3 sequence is CASSFGDQETQYF. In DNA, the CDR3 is TGTGCCAGCAGCTTCGGGGATCAAGAGACCCAGTACTTC.

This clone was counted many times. CDR3 bases: TGTGCCAGCAGCTTAGGTCCGGGACAGAACTACGAGCAGTACTTC. Amino acids: CASSLGPGQNYEQYF. The chain is built from TRBV7-2 and TRBJ2-7, with 7 bases that match TRBD1. The CDR3 consists of 15 residues. V lost 1 base, J lost 3 bases, and 6 bases stayed unmatched. CDR1 and CDR2 (germline): SGHTA, FQGNSA.

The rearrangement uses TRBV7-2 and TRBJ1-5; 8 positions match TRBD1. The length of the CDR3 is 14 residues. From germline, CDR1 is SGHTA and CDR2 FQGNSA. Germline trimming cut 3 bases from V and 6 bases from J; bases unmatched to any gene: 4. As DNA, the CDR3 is TGTGCCAGCAGCTTGGGACAGGTCGGTCAGCCCCAGCATTTT. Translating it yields CASSLGQVGQPQHF.

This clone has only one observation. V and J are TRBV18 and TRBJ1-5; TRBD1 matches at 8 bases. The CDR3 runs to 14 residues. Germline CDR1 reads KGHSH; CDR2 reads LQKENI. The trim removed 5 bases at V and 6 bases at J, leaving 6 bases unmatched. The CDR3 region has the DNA TGTGCCAGCTCATCAGACAGGGGTGGTCAGCCCCAGCATTTT. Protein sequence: CASSSDRGGQPQHF.

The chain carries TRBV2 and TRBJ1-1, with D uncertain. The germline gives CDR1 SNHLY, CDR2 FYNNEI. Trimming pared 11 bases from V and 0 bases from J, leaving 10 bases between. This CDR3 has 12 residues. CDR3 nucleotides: TGTGCCGAGGGAGGATTGAACACTGAAGCTTTCTTT. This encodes CAEGGLNTEAFF.

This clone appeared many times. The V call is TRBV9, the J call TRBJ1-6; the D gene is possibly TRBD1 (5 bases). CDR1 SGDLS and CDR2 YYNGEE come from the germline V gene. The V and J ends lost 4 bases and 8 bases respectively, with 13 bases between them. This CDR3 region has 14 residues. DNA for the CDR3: TGTGCCAGCAGCACGGGGGGGGTTCATTCACCCCTCCACTTT. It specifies CASSTGGVHSPLHF. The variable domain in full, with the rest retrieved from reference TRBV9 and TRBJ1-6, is DSGVTQTPKHLITATGQRVTLRCSPRSGDLSVYWYQQSLDQGLQFLIQYYNGEERAKGNILERFSAQQFPDLHSELNLSSLELGDSALYFCASSTGGVHSPLHFGNGTRLTVT.

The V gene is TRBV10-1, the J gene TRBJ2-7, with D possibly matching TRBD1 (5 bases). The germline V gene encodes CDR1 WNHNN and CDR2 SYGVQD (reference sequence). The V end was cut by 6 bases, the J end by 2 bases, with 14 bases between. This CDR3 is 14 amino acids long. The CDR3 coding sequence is TGCGCCAGCAGCAGTCATAGGGGCACCTACGAGCAGTACTTC. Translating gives CASSSHRGTYEQYF.

CDR3 protein: CASSSDITGGVFYNEQFF. In DNA, the CDR3 is TGTGCCAGCAGTTCCGATATTACAGGGGGCGTGTTTTACAATGAGCAGTTCTTC. The chain links TRBV28 to TRBJ2-1, with 9 bases aligning to TRBD1. The CDR3 spans 18 residues. The V segment lost 4 bases and the J segment 4 bases; nucleotides outside the gene matches: 14. The V gene's germline CDR1 is MDHEN and CDR2 SYDVKM.

As DNA, the CDR3 is TGTGCCAGCAGCCGTGAACAGGGTTGGTCCTACAATGAGCAGTTCTTC. This translates into CASSREQGWSYNEQFF. The chain uses TRBV14 and TRBJ2-1; TRBD1 is a possible D gene (6 bases). The CDR3 sequence is 16 residues long. Germline CDR1 is SGHDN and CDR2 is FVKESK. V lost 4 bases, J lost 1 base, and 14 bases lay in between.

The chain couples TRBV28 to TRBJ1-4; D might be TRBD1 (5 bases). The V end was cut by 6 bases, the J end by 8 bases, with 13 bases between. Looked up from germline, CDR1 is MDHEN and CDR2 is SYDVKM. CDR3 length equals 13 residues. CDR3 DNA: TGTGCCAGCAGGGGGGGTTTCTGGGAAAAACTGTTTTTT. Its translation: CASRGGFWEKLFF.

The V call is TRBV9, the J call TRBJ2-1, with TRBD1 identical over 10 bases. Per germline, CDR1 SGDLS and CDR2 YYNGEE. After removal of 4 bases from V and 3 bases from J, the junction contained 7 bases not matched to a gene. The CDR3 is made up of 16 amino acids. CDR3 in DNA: TGTGCCAGCAGCCTATGGACAGGGGGGGACTACAATGAGCAGTTCTTC. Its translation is CASSLWTGGDYNEQFF.

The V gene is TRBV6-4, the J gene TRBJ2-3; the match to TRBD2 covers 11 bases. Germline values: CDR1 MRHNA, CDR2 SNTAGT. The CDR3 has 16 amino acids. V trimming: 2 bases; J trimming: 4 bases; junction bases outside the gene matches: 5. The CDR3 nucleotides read TGTGCCAGCAGTGACGGTACTAGCGGGAGTGCAGATACGCAGTATTTT. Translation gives CASSDGTSGSADTQYF.

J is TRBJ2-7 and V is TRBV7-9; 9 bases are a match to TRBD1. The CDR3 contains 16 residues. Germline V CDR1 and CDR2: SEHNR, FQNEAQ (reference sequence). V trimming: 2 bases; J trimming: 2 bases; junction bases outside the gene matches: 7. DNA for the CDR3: TGTGCCAGCAGCTTACCCGGGACAGGGAAACCCTACGAGCAGTACTTC. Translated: CASSLPGTGKPYEQYF.

CDR3 in DNA: TGCAGTGCCAGTCGAAAGCGGGAGGGCCAGGAGACCCAGTACTTC. Translation gives CSASRKREGQETQYF. V gene TRBV20-1 combines with J gene TRBJ2-5, with 10 nucleotides matching TRBD2. CDR1 DFQATT and CDR2 SNEGSKA come from the germline V gene (reference sequence). The CDR3 has 15 amino acids. The V gene end was trimmed by 6 bases and the J gene end by 5 bases; junction bases not matched to a gene: 12.

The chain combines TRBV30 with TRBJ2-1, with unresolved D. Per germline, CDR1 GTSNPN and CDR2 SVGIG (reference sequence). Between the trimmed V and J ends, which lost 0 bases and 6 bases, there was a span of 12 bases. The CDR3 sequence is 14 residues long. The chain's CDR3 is CAWSVRGGPNEQFF. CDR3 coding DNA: TGTGCCTGGAGTGTACGAGGCGGTCCCAATGAGCAGTTCTTC.

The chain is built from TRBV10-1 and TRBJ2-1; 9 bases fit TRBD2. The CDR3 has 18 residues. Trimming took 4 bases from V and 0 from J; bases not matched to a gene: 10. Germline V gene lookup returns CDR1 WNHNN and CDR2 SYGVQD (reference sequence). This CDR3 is CASSGDSGRVSSYNEQFF. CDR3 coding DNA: TGCGCCAGCAGTGGGGATAGCGGGAGAGTCAGCTCCTACAATGAGCAGTTCTTC.

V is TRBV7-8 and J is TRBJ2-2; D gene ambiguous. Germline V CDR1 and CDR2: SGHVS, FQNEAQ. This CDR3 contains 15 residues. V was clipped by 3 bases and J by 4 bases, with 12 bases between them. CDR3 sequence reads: CASSFYGGSTGELFF. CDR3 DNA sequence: TGTGCCAGCAGCTTTTACGGTGGTTCCACCGGGGAGCTGTTTTTT.

The CDR3, as DNA: TGTGCCAGCAGCCCAGACAGTACCGCGGGGGGGCTGCAAGAGACCCAGTACTTC. Translation: CASSPDSTAGGLQETQYF. This chain uses TRBV7-9 with TRBJ2-5; the match to TRBD2 covers 9 bases. The CDR3 extends over 18 amino acids. With 5 bases clipped from V and 2 bases from J, the junction kept 15 bases outside the gene matches. Per germline, CDR1 SEHNR and CDR2 FQNEAQ (reference sequence).

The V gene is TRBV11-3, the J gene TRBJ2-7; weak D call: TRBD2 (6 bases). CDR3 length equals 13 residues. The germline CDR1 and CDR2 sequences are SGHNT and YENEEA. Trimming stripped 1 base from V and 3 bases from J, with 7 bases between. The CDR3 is CASSLGRDYEQYF. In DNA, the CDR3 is TGTGCCAGCAGCTTAGGGCGGGACTACGAGCAGTACTTC.